This T cell receptor beta chain was obtained from a study of T-cell memory formation after mild COVID-19. Notes on the study in general: Shrinking CD4+ clones were chiefly CM and EM; CD8+ ones were chiefly EMRA.

The CDR3 consists of 13 residues. V shed 0 bases and J shed 2 bases, with 5 bases lying between them. Germline CDR1 is SEHNR and CDR2 is FQNEAQ (reference sequence). Using constant-segment primers, 5'RACE produced TCR alpha and TCR beta cDNA libraries carrying sample barcodes and UMIs. TCRdb reprocessed the 5' RACE reads via MiXCR and lists one record per CDR3 protein. The repertoire consists of a few hundred thousand distinct CDR3 sequences, with approximately 16% occurring once and the leading ten covering more than 20%. This clonotype was picked up a small number of times. Antigen specificity is unknown.

This TCR came from a man aged 18 to 29 who had mild COVID-19 (a few samples of this study predate the infection). Cell type and time point are not known. The source material was PBMCs or a T cell subset sorted from them (not recorded which). This chain joins TRBV7-9 and TRBJ2-7; D is uncertain. CDR3 sequence: CASSLAVTYEQYF. CDR3 DNA: TGTGCCAGCAGCTTAGCTGTTACCTACGAGCAGTACTTC.